These 23 T cell receptor beta chains share one sample of origin, sequenced in a study of T cell clonality in common variable immunodeficiency (dated by TCRdb to 2014 to 2015). The receptor library was made with the immunoSEQ multiplex PCR assay. Not all clones reach the TCRdb copy of this immuneACCESS table, which keeps in-frame sequences only. Checked studies attribute under half of the gap to unresolved V genes and leave the rest unexplained. The sample features about 55,000 clones, and none is a singleton. About 0.8% of the sample lies in the top ten. The sequencing input was peripheral blood mononuclear cells. Source of these receptors: a person between 18 and 75 years old in good health.

This clone was found many times. The read ends 3 residues shy of where the CDR3 ends; the end is completed using the germline J gene. The chain is built from TRBV12-5 and TRBJ2-2; TRBD1 matches 7 bases. The V gene's germline CDR1 is LGHNT and CDR2 FRNRAP. With V trimmed by 0 bases and J by 3 bases, 1 base remained unmatched. The CDR3 has 15 amino acids. The covered CDR3 bases are TGTGCTAGTGGTTTGGTCACAGGGGACACCGGGGAG. Protein sequence: CASGLVTGDTGE. The complete CDR3 sequence is CASGLVTGDTGELFF.

This clone was seen ten or more times. The CDR3 end lies 3 residues beyond the end of the read and is filled in from the germline J gene. The V and J genes are TRBV4-1 and TRBJ2-7, with 7 nucleotides matching TRBD1. This CDR3 has 15 residues. From germline, CDR1 is MGHRA and CDR2 YSYEKL. Unmatched junction bases numbered 8, after V lost 5 bases and J lost 1 base. CDR3 bases read: TGCGCCAGCAGCTCCCGGCGACAGGGTTCCTACGAG. It yields the protein CASSSRRQGSYE. The full CDR3 sequence reads CASSSRRQGSYEQYF.

This clone has at least ten counts. The read terminates 3 residues ahead of where the CDR3 ends, so the germline J gene completes it. The chain joins TRBV4-1 to TRBJ2-2, with D possibly matching TRBD1 (6 bases). The CDR3 totals 16 residues. Germline V gene sequence: CDR1 MGHRA, CDR2 YSYEKL. The V and J ends lost 2 bases and 5 bases respectively, with 15 bases between them. The CDR3 DNA, read in part, is TGCGCCAGCAGCCAAAACCAGGGGTACGGTACCGGGGAG. It codes for CASSQNQGYGTGE. The complete CDR3 sequence is CASSQNQGYGTGELFF.

Only a few counts were recorded for this clone. A read error may be the cause here, since a much bigger clone is one base away. Read coverage stops 3 residues before the CDR3 terminus; the germline J gene supplies the remainder. Other DNA sequences of this sample code for an identical CDR3. The chain employs TRBV6-1 and TRBJ1-3; D gene ambiguous. The CDR3 is 13 amino acids. Germline V gives CDR1 MNHNS, CDR2 SASEGT. This chain's CDR3 is CASSASGESAIYF. The covered CDR3 bases are TGTGCCAGCAGTGCCTCCGGGGAGTCGGCT.

This clone was observed many times. The DNA read from the CDR3 is TGTGCCAGCAGCTTGTCCGGGACTATCTACAATGAG. Translation: CASSLSGTIYNE. The CDR3 as a whole reads CASSLSGTIYNEQFF. This sequence joins TRBV7-6 and TRBJ2-1, with TRBD2 matching 7 bases. Read sequence stops 3 residues before the CDR3 end, and the germline J gene provides the missing end. This CDR3 is 15 amino acids long. With V trimmed by 3 bases and J by 3 bases, 5 bases remained unmatched. The V gene's germline CDR1 is SGHVS and CDR2 FNYEAQ.

Many counts were recorded for this clone. Sequencing ends 3 residues short of the CDR3 end; the germline J gene provides the rest. V usage is TRBV20-1 and J usage is TRBJ2-5; D possibly corresponds to TRBD1 (6 bases). V was trimmed by 1 base and J by 6 bases, leaving 12 bases between them. The CDR3 is 13 residues long. The germline V gene has CDR1 DFQATT and CDR2 SNEGSKA (reference sequence). The CDR3 sequence is CSARGGPGKTQYF. The sequenced part of the CDR3 DNA is TGCAGTGCTAGAGGGGGGCCGGGGAAGACC.

This clone was counted many times. Its ends do not fully match the called genes, so a read error is possible. The CDR3 end is not reached by the read, which stops 3 residues before it; the germline J gene fills it in. The chain recombines TRBV28 with TRBJ2-7; D is undetermined. The germline gives CDR1 MDHEN, CDR2 SYDVKM. This CDR3 contains 14 residues. CDR3 DNA, as far as it was read: TGTGCCAGCGGTTTAGGTGGCAGATTGTACGAG. As protein: CASGLGGRLYE. The full-length CDR3 reads as CASGLGGRLYEQYF.

This clone came up many times. The CDR3 end falls 3 residues outside the read, so it is completed with the germline J gene. The rearrangement joins TRBV4-1 to TRBJ2-2, with TRBD1 as a possible D gene (7 bases). Trimming cost V 4 bases and J 5 bases, with 11 bases left between them. The CDR3 spans 14 residues. Germline loops: CDR1 MGHRA, CDR2 YSYEKL. The CDR3 bases that were read are TGCGCCAGCAGCCTCCAGGGGGGAACCGGGGAG. Its translation is CASSLQGGTGE. The full CDR3 protein reads CASSLQGGTGELFF.

This clone occurred many times. Read data end 3 residues before the CDR3 end; the end is taken from the germline J gene. The chain links TRBV6-2 or TRBV6-3 to TRBJ2-1; no definite D call. Deletions cut 8 bases from V and 4 bases from J, with 12 bases between. This CDR3 is built from 13 residues. Germline loops: CDR1 MNHEY, CDR2 SVGEGT. The sequenced CDR3 bases are TGTGCCAGCTCGAGCGCGCCTTACAATGAG. Translation: CASSSAPYNE. The CDR3 as a whole reads CASSSAPYNEQFF.

Many counts were recorded for this clone. With the read ending 3 residues before the CDR3 end, the germline J gene is used to fill in that end. V usage is TRBV20-1 and J usage is TRBJ2-1; 9 bases are shared with TRBD2. Germline values: CDR1 DFQATT, CDR2 SNEGSKA (reference sequence). The CDR3 spans 16 residues. Trimming removed 2 bases from V and 0 bases from J; junction bases left unmatched: 5. CDR3 bases read: TGCAGTGCTAGATCCGGGACTAGCAGCTCCTACAATGAG. Protein: CSARSGTSSSYNE. The whole CDR3 sequence reads CSARSGTSSSYNEQFF.

In its sample, this clone was seen many times. The read ends 3 residues shy of where the CDR3 ends; the end is completed using the germline J gene. The V gene is TRBV20-1, the J gene TRBJ1-1; no reliable D call. The CDR3 extends over 12 amino acids. Germline V gene data show CDR1 as DFQATT and CDR2 as SNEGSKA (reference sequence). CDR3 loop: CSARDTAVKAFF. The sequenced part of the CDR3 DNA is TGCAGTGCTAGAGATACTGCTGTGAAG.

This clone was found many times. The read ends 3 residues early relative to the CDR3; the germline J gene fills the gap. The chain couples TRBV13 to TRBJ2-2; D might be TRBD1 (5 bases). The CDR3 spans 14 residues. From germline, CDR1 is PRHDT and CDR2 FYEKMQ (reference sequence). Between the trimmed V and J ends, which lost 5 bases and 4 bases, there was a span of 11 bases. CDR3 DNA (partial): TGTGCCAGCAGCGCCAGGGTAGGCACCGGGGAG. Translating gives CASSARVGTGE. Given in full, the CDR3 is CASSARVGTGELFF.

In its sample, this clone was seen a few times. The CDR3 is cut off 3 residues early in the read; its end comes from the germline J gene. The chain links TRBV20-1 to TRBJ2-7; 7 bases map to TRBD1. The CDR3 has 12 amino acids. Germline V lookup: CDR1 DFQATT, CDR2 SNEGSKA (reference sequence). The V gene end was trimmed by 4 bases and the J gene end by 4 bases; junction bases not matched to a gene: 4. The sequenced CDR3 bases are TGCAGTGCTACCAGGGGGAAGTACGAG. Its protein product is CSATRGKYE. The CDR3 in full is CSATRGKYEQYF.

In its sample, this clone was seen many times. The read gets to within 3 residues of the CDR3 end, and the germline J gene fills in the rest. The chain joins TRBV7-9 to TRBJ1-1; no firm D call. V lost 2 bases and J lost 4, with 14 bases in between. This CDR3 comprises 15 residues. Germline-derived CDR1 and CDR2 are SEHNR and FQNEAQ (reference sequence). Partial CDR3 DNA: TGTGCCAGCAGCTTACCTTCCAACCGGTTCACTGAA. Protein sequence: CASSLPSNRFTE. The entire CDR3 reads CASSLPSNRFTEAFF.

This clone was seen a few times. Coverage ceases 3 residues before the CDR3 finishes, and the germline J gene fills in the end. The gene calls are TRBV7-7 and TRBJ2-3; D assignment may be TRBD1 or TRBD2 (5 bases each). Germline V lookup: CDR1 SSHAT, CDR2 FNYEAQ (reference sequence). The CDR3 totals 13 residues. CDR3 region: CASSRGALETQYF. The CDR3 bases that were read are TGTGCCAGCAGCCGAGGGGCTCTAGAGACG.

This clone was recorded at least ten times. Sequencing ends 3 residues short of the CDR3 end; the germline J gene provides the rest. V is TRBV29-1 and J is TRBJ1-1; weak D call: TRBD1 (6 bases). V was cut by 4 bases and J by 0 bases, with 12 bases left in between. This CDR3 contains 14 residues. The germline V gene has CDR1 SQVTM and CDR2 ANQGSEA. Incomplete CDR3 DNA: TGCAGCGTTGCCAGGGGCGAAATGAACACTGAA. It specifies CSVARGEMNTE. The CDR3 in full is CSVARGEMNTEAFF.

This clone came up many times. The observed sequence ends 3 residues before the CDR3 terminus, with the missing tail filled in from the germline J gene. The V and J genes are TRBV7-4 and TRBJ2-7; 10 nucleotides align to TRBD2. Germline V gene lookup returns CDR1 SGHVT and CDR2 SQSDAQ. The CDR3 length is 16 residues. V lost 5 bases, J lost 0 bases, and 7 bases stayed unmatched. The CDR3 loop reads CASSQRLAGISYEQYF. CDR3 DNA, as far as it was read: TGTGCCAGCAGCCAGCGACTAGCGGGTATCTCCTACGAG.

At least ten counts were recorded for this clone. The sequenced fragment ends 3 residues before the CDR3 boundary, so the rest is inferred from the germline J gene. The V and J genes are TRBV19 and TRBJ1-2; TRBD1 might be the D (6 bases). The CDR3 is made up of 12 amino acids. Germline V gene sequence: CDR1 LNHDA, CDR2 SQIVND (reference sequence). CDR3 DNA (partial): TGTGCCAGTAGTAATGACAGGCTAGGC. It yields the protein CASSNDRLG. The CDR3, in full, reads CASSNDRLGYTF.

There are many counts of this clone. The sequenced fragment ends 3 residues before the CDR3 boundary, so the rest is inferred from the germline J gene. The V and J genes are TRBV19 and TRBJ1-4, with D maybe TRBD1 (6 bases). The germline gives CDR1 LNHDA, CDR2 SQIVND (reference sequence). The CDR3 loop spans 15 amino acids. The V gene lost 5 bases and the J gene lost 5 bases, with 15 bases spanning the gap. The sequenced part of the CDR3 DNA is TGTGCCAGTAGTCCTCAGGGGCCGGGGAATGAAAAA. Amino acid sequence: CASSPQGPGNEK. The full CDR3 is CASSPQGPGNEKLFF.

The table lists this clone with many counts. The read falls 3 residues short of the CDR3 end, and the missing part is taken from the germline J gene. V gene TRBV2 combines with J gene TRBJ1-5; 8 positions match TRBD1. Germline loops: CDR1 SNHLY, CDR2 FYNNEI. The CDR3 extends over 13 amino acids. Trimming removed 6 bases from V and 4 bases from J; junction bases left unmatched: 2. The CDR3 sequence: CASRQGANQPQHF. The part of the CDR3 DNA that was read is TGTGCCAGCAGGCAGGGGGCGAATCAGCCC.

This clone was recorded many times. The read gets to within 3 residues of the CDR3 end, and the germline J gene fills in the rest. V gene TRBV20-1 combines with J gene TRBJ2-3, with TRBD1 identical over 9 bases. The CDR3 is made up of 14 amino acids. Per the germline V gene, CDR1 is DFQATT and CDR2 is SNEGSKA (reference sequence). Here the CDR3 reads CSAQQGAGAETQYF. The CDR3 bases that were read are TGCAGTGCTCAACAGGGGGCGGGAGCCGAGACG.

This clone was recorded at least ten times. With the read ending 3 residues before the CDR3 end, the germline J gene is used to fill in that end. The rearrangement links TRBV28 to TRBJ2-7, with TRBD1 as a possible D gene (5 bases). The CDR3 spans 15 residues. Germline CDR1 and CDR2: MDHEN and SYDVKM. Trimming stripped 8 bases from V and 3 bases from J, with 20 bases between. CDR3 sequence reads: CASQPQLAGNYEQYF. CDR3 bases read: TGTGCCAGCCAACCCCAACTCGCAGGGAACTACGAG.

The CDR3 bases that were read are TGTGCCAGTAGTGTGGGCAATGAC. It specifies CASSVGND. The CDR3 as a whole reads CASSVGNDYTF. This chain uses TRBV19 with TRBJ1-2; no clear D. Read sequence stops 3 residues before the CDR3 end, and the germline J gene provides the missing end. CDR3 length: 11 residues. Germline V gene data show CDR1 as LNHDA and CDR2 as SQIVND (reference sequence).